This entry concerns a single TCR beta chain. The antigen is unknown. Measured with immunoSEQ multiplex PCR; TCRdb has only the in-frame clones, and not every one. The data contain some 65,000 clones, roughly 93% of them singletons. V lost 0 bases and J lost 0, with 6 bases in between. This CDR3 has 15 residues. The germline CDR1 and CDR2 sequences are MNHEY and SVGAGI. This entry comes from a study of stem cell transplantation in POMP-related autoinflammatory disease. Overall study context: Defective thymoproteasomes were hypothesized to impair CD8+ T-cell positive selection.

Study findings and constraints: In patients with PRAID, every analyzed T-cell subset tended to show lower diversity and higher clonality.

Sequenced here: CD4+ T cells from PBMCs, sampled after stem cell transplantation. The clonotype was recovered from a human patient with POMP-related autoinflammation and immune dysregulation (PRAID). Some of the T cells may derive from the graft donor. The chain couples TRBV6-5 to TRBJ1-3, with D unclear. CDR3 residues: CASSYSFRSGNTIYF. CDR3 nucleotides: TGTGCCAGCAGTTACTCGTTCCGCTCTGGAAACACCATATATTTT.